The rows below give T cell receptor beta chains drawn from one sample of a study of post-analysis software for immune sequencing data. TCRdb called the PCR reads again in MiXCR, with one record for every CDR3 protein. Among hundreds of thousands of distinct CDR3 sequences listed, roughly 30% were seen once. Sequencing input: blood. Receptor source: a girl between 10 and 17 years old with multiple sclerosis. Both conserved end residues are part of each CDR3. A D gene is named only where the DNA matches it firmly. Not all rows give a size; the values are once, few, many and, for expanded clones, a class.

J gene,V gene,D gene,clone size,CDR3 DNA,CDR3 protein
TRBJ1-1,TRBV15,.,few,TGTGCCACCAGGCTCCAATTAGGGGTGAACACTGAAGCTTTCTTT,CATRLQLGVNTEAFF
TRBJ1-5,TRBV20-1,TRBD1,few,TGCAGTGCCTACAACTCCTCAGGGGGTTGGGGGCAGCCCCAGCATTTT,CSAYNSSGGWGQPQHF
TRBJ2-5,TRBV27,.,.,TGTGCCAGCAGCCCAGGAGGTTGGGCAGAGACCCAGTACTTC,CASSPGGWAETQYF
TRBJ2-3,TRBV6-2/TRBV6-3,TRBD2,.,TGTGCCTCGACCCGAGCGGGGGCAGATACGCAGTATTTT,CASTRAGADTQYF
TRBJ1-1,TRBV12-3/TRBV12-4,.,.,TGTGCCAGCAGTTTTATGGGTGAAGCGTTCTTT,CASSFMGEAFF
TRBJ2-1,TRBV7-9,TRBD1,many,TGTGCCAGCAGCGACAGGGCTCACAATGAGCAGTTCTTC,CASSDRAHNEQFF
TRBJ2-1,TRBV29-1,TRBD2,.,TGCAGCGTGGGGGGACTAGCGGGAGGCAACTACAATGAGCAGTTCTTC,CSVGGLAGGNYNEQFF
TRBJ1-1,TRBV4-3,.,.,TGCGCCAGCAGCCAAGTTTTGACGAACACTGAAGCTTTCTTT,CASSQVLTNTEAFF
TRBJ1-2,TRBV3-1,.,.,TGTGCCAGCAGCCAAGTACGGGATGTTGGCTACACCTTC,CASSQVRDVGYTF
TRBJ1-1,TRBV2,.,.,TGTGCCAGCAGTGAAGCGCTTCCAGGGTTGGGTGAAGCTTTCTTT,CASSEALPGLGEAFF
TRBJ2-5,TRBV6-6,TRBD1,few,TGTGCCAGCAGTTATCTACAGGGGGCGCGTGAGACCCAGTACTTC,CASSYLQGARETQYF
TRBJ2-6,TRBV9,TRBD1,many,TGTGCCAGCACCCAAAGACAGGGAGGGGCCAACGTCCTGACTTTC,CASTQRQGGANVLTF
TRBJ1-6,TRBV7-2,TRBD1,.,TGTGCCAGCAGCGAGGGACAGTCCTATAGTTCACCCCTCCACTTT,CASSEGQSYSSPLHF
TRBJ2-5,TRBV9,.,.,TGTGCCAGCAGCGTAGGAGCGAAAGAGACCCAGTACTTC,CASSVGAKETQYF
TRBJ2-5,TRBV25-1,TRBD2,few,TGTGCCAGCAGTGAATTTGTGGGGACTAGCGGGGGCATTGAGACCCAGTACTTC,CASSEFVGTSGGIETQYF
TRBJ1-1,TRBV15,.,few,TGTGCCACCAGCAGATACATGGGGCTGGGCACTGAAGCTTTCTTT,CATSRYMGLGTEAFF
TRBJ2-1,TRBV5-1,TRBD2,.,TGCGCCAGCAGCTTTAGCGGGGGGAGCTCCTACAATGAGCAGTTCTTC,CASSFSGGSSYNEQFF
TRBJ1-6,TRBV4-3,.,.,TGCGCCAGCAGCCAAGATCTTTCCCCAGGGCTTGGTTCACCCCTCCACTTT,CASSQDLSPGLGSPLHF
TRBJ2-1,TRBV7-2,.,.,TGTGCCAGCAGCCTACGAAGACAGCACCTCTCCTACAATGAGCAGTTCTTC,CASSLRRQHLSYNEQFF
TRBJ2-4,TRBV12-3/TRBV12-4,.,.,TGTGCCAGCAGCCCAAACGAGGTAGCGAACATTCAGTACTTC,CASSPNEVANIQYF
TRBJ1-5,TRBV7-9,TRBD1,.,TGTGCCAGCAGCCCGGGGGACAGGGAAGGGACCCAGCATTTT,CASSPGDREGTQHF
TRBJ2-5,TRBV12-3/TRBV12-4,.,few,TGTGCCAGCAGTTCCGGCGGAGTGTACCAAGAGACCCAGTACTTC,CASSSGGVYQETQYF
TRBJ1-5,TRBV12-3/TRBV12-4,.,.,TGTGCCAGCAGTTTTGATCTCCGAGACAACAATCAGCCCCAGCATTTT,CASSFDLRDNNQPQHF
TRBJ2-7,TRBV10-2,.,many,TGCGCCAGCAGTGAAGTAGCGGAGAACTACGAGCAGTACTTC,CASSEVAENYEQYF
TRBJ1-1,TRBV6-6,TRBD1,.,TGTGCCAGCAGCGAACCGGGACAGGGGAACACTGAAGCTTTCTTT,CASSEPGQGNTEAFF